The clone carrying this TCR beta chain occurred a few times. The antigen remains unidentified. Making TCR cDNA involved 5'RACE template switching, which added UMIs and a universal primer site. One entry per CDR3 protein results from TCRdb running MiXCR on the 5' RACE reads. The table lists 200,000 to 300,000 distinct CDR3 sequences, over 10% of them singletons. This record belongs to a study of T cells after yellow fever vaccination. Study-level results: Boosting was followed by the reappearance of most primary-vaccination clones (around 96% CD4, around 91% CD8).

Looked up from germline, CDR1 is DFQATT and CDR2 is SNEGSKA (reference sequence). The CDR3 consists of 13 residues. V was clipped by 3 bases and J by 6 bases, with 15 bases between them. The TCR comes from a man in his thirties or forties who received the YFV17D yellow fever vaccine. The chain recombines TRBV20-1 with TRBJ2-7; D is possibly TRBD1 (5 bases). Here the sequenced sample was CD4+ T cells sorted from PBMCs, taken 45 days after the yellow fever booster vaccination. CDR3 DNA: TGCAGTGCTAGTCGCAGGGCTTGGGGCGAGCAGTACTTC. Translation gives CSASRRAWGEQYF.